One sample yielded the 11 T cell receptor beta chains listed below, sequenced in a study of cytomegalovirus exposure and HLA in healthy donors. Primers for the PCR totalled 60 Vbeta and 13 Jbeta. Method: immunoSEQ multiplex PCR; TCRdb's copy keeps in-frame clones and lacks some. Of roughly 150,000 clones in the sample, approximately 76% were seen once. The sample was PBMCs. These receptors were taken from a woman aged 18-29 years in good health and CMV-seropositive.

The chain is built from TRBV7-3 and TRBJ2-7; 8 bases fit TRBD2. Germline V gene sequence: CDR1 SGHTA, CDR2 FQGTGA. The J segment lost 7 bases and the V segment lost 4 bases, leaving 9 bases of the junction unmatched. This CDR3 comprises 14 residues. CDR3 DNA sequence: TGTGCCAGCAGCTCGCGCCGGGAGGGTGGGGAGCAGTACTTC. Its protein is CASSSRREGGEQYF.

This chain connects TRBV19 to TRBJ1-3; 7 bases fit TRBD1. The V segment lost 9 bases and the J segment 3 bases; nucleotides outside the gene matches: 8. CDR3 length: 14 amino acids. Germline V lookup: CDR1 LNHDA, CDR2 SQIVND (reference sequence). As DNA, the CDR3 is TGTGCCAGCGGGGACGACAGGGTTGGAAACACCATATATTTT. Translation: CASGDDRVGNTIYF.

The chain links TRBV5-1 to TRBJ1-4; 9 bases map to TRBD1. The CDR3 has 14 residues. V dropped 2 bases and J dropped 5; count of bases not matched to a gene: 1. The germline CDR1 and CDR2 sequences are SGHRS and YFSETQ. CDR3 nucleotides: TGCGCCAGCAGCTTCGGGACAGGGAATGAAAAACTGTTTTTT. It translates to CASSFGTGNEKLFF.

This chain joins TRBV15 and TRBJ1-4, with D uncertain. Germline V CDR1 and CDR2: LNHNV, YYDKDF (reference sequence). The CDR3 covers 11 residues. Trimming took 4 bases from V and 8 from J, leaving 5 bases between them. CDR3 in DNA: TGTGCCACCAGCACCCAGGAAAAACTGTTTTTT. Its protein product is CATSTQEKLFF.

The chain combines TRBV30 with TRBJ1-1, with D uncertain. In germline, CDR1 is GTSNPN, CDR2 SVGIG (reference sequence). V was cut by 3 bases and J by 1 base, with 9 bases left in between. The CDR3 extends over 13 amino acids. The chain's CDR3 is CAWSTTGNTEAFF. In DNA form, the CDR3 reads TGTGCCTGGAGCACAACGGGGAACACTGAAGCTTTCTTT.

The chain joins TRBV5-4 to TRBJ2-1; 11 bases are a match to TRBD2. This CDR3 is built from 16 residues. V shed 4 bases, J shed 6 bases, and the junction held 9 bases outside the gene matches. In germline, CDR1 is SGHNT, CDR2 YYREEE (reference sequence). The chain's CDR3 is CASSPGVAGGFNEQFF. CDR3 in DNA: TGTGCCAGCAGCCCCGGGGTAGCGGGGGGGTTCAATGAGCAGTTCTTC.

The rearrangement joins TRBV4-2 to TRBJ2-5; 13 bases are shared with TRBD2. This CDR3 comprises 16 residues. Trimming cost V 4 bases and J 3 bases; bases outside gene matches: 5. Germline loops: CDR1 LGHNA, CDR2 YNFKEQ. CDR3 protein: CASSRWTSGGEETQYF. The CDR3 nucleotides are TGTGCCAGCAGCCGCTGGACTAGCGGGGGCGAAGAGACCCAGTACTTC.

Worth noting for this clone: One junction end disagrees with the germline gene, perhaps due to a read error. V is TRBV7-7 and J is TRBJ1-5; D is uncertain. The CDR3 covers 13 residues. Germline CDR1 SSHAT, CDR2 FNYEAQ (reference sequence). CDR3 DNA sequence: TGTGCTAGCAGCTTAGGTCGAGGTCAGCCCCAGCATTTT. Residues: CASSLGRGQPQHF.

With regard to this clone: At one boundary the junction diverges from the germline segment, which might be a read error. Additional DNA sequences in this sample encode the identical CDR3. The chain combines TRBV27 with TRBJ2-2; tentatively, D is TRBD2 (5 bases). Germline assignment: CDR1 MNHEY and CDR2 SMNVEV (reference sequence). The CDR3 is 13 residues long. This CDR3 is CASSFGDTGELFF. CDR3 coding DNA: TGTGCCAGCAGTTTCGGAGACACCGGGGAGCTGTTCTTT.

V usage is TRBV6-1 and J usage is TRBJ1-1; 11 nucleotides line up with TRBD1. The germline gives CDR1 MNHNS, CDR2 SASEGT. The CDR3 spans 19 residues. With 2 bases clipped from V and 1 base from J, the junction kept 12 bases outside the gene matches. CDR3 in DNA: TGTGCCAGCAGTGAAAATAGGGACAGGGGGGGGTATCGGAACACTGAAGCTTTCTTT. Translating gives CASSENRDRGGYRNTEAFF.

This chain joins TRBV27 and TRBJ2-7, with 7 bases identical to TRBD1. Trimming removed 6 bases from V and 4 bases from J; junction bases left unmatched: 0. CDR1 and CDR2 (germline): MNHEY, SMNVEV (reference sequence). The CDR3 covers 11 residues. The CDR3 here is CASRGQYEQYF. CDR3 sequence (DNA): TGTGCCAGCAGGGGACAGTACGAGCAGTACTTC.